Sequencing of this TCR beta chain was carried out in a study of CD8+CD57+ T cells in acquired aplastic anemia. Study in general: CD4+ and CD8+ cells, once sorted, gave DNA averaging roughly 3 ug. CD4+ reads averaged roughly 9.9 million in healthy donors.

After removal of 2 bases from V and 7 bases from J, the junction contained 4 bases not matched to a gene. The CDR3 runs to 15 residues. The germline CDR1 and CDR2 sequences are SNHLY and FYNNEI. Profiles of TCR beta VDJ and CDR3 were generated from a genomic DNA template. TCRdb processed the reads anew with MiXCR; each CDR3 protein has one entry. The data hold approximately 32,000 distinct CDR3 sequences, with around 80% observed a single time. On this clonotype: Its antigen is still unknown.

Findings and caveats of the study: Any difference that existed in CD8+ Simpson's diversity between patients and controls was not significant. Shared by patients and controls, 25 to 35 CD8+ CDR3s were abundant in patients.

This receptor was identified in a human donor in good health, serving as a control. Input material: sorted CD4+, CD8+, or CD8+CD57+ T cells (not recorded which) from PBMCs. The chain uses TRBV2 and TRBJ1-6; 8 bases agree with TRBD1. CDR3 in DNA: TGTGCCAGCAGTGAACAGGGGGCCGTGAATTCACCCCTCCACTTT. As protein: CASSEQGAVNSPLHF.